A selection of T cell receptor beta chains follows, all from one sample in a study of blood T cell repertoires in COVID-19. The assay was immunoSEQ multiplex PCR, and TCRdb's table has in-frame clones only and misses some. The data show just under 85,000 clones, around 87% seen once. The sample consisted of peripheral blood. These receptors were obtained from a man at least 80 years old with active or convalescent COVID-19. The CDR3 runs from the conserved cysteine through the conserved F or W. The order of the fields is clone size, D gene, V gene, J gene, CDR3 DNA, CDR3 protein. D genes are given only for firm matches. Not every row has a clone size; where given, it reads once, few, many or a size class.

.	.	TRBV7-2	TRBJ2-3	TGTGCCAGCAGCTTAGAATACTTCACAGATACGCAGTATTTT	CASSLEYFTDTQYF
.	.	TRBV7-8	TRBJ1-6	TGTGCCAGCAGCTTATCGGGGGGATCCTATAATTCACCCCTCCACTTT	CASSLSGGSYNSPLHF
once	.	TRBV5-1	TRBJ2-1	TGCGCCAGCAGCCCTACGCCCGCCGTCGATGAGCAGTTCTTC	CASSPTPAVDEQFF
few	.	TRBV9	TRBJ1-1	TGTGCCAGCAGCGTAGCGGGGGCGGGGGACACTGAAGCTTTCTTT	CASSVAGAGDTEAFF
.	TRBD1	TRBV27	TRBJ1-2	TGTGCCAGCAGTTTAACACAGGGGCGCTTCTCCACCTTC	CASSLTQGRFSTF
.	TRBD1	TRBV19	TRBJ2-3	TGTGCCAGTAGGGACAGGGGATTAGCAGATACGCAGTATTTT	CASRDRGLADTQYF
.	.	TRBV4-1	TRBJ2-5	TGCGCCAGCAGCCAGTCGCAGGGGAGTAGTGGAGAGACCCAGTACTTC	CASSQSQGSSGETQYF
.	.	TRBV5-6	TRBJ1-1	TGTGCCAGCATGGTAGGGGGAGAAGCTTTCTTT	CASMVGGEAFF
.	TRBD1	TRBV10-2	TRBJ1-2	TGCGCCAGCAGTGAGTCAAGGACAGGGGCGTATGGGGGCTACACCTTC	CASSESRTGAYGGYTF
once	.	TRBV29-1	TRBJ1-2	TGCAGCGTTGAGGAGGGGGGCTACACCTTC	CSVEEGGYTF
.	TRBD1	TRBV28	TRBJ2-1	TGTGCCAGCAGTTCAGCCGGGACAGGGTTCGATGAGCAGTTCTTC	CASSSAGTGFDEQFF
.	.	TRBV6-5	TRBJ2-1	TGTGCCAGCAGCCGCGGAAACTCGGCGTACAATGAGCAGTTCTTC	CASSRGNSAYNEQFF
.	.	TRBV28	TRBJ2-4	TGTGCCAGCAGTTTGCGGGGGCCGGACATTCAGTACTTC	CASSLRGPDIQYF
.	TRBD1	TRBV18	TRBJ1-5	TGTGCCAGCTCACCCACAGGGGCTTGGGCCAATCAGCCCCAGCATTTT	CASSPTGAWANQPQHF
.	TRBD1	TRBV30	TRBJ1-2	TGTGCCTGGATCACACCGGGACAGGGGTTCTATGGCTACACCTTC	CAWITPGQGFYGYTF
.	TRBD1	TRBV2	TRBJ1-1	TGTGCCAGCAAAAAGGAAGGGACAGCTTTTCCTGAAGCTTTCTTT	CASKKEGTAFPEAFF
.	TRBD2	TRBV18	TRBJ2-3	TGTGCCAGCTCACCCCGGACTAGCGGGGTTAGCACAGATACGCAGTATTTT	CASSPRTSGVSTDTQYF
.	TRBD2	TRBV30	TRBJ2-1	TGTGCCTGGAGTGGGTCGAGACTAGCCGACGCCTACAATGAGCAGTTCTTC	CAWSGSRLADAYNEQFF
.	.	TRBV3-1/TRBV3-2	TRBJ1-3	TGTGCCAGCAGCCAGAACGTCGGGTCTGGAAACACCATATATTTT	CASSQNVGSGNTIYF
.	.	TRBV7-2	TRBJ1-1	TGTGCCAGCAGCTTAGAATCGGTTGGGGGAGGCACTGAAGCTTTCTTT	CASSLESVGGGTEAFF
.	.	TRBV9	TRBJ1-2	TGTGCCAGCAGCGTAGTTGGGGGGTCCTATGGCTACACCTTC	CASSVVGGSYGYTF
.	.	TRBV2	TRBJ1-1	TGTGCCAGCACAACCGGACATGGCGTCGTGGCTTTCTTT	CASTTGHGVVAFF
.	.	TRBV5-1	TRBJ1-6	TGCGCCAGCAGCACAACTACTAATTCACCCCTCCACTTT	CASSTTTNSPLHF
.	.	TRBV19	TRBJ1-5	TGTGCCAGTAGGCAGGGAGGGCGTTATAGCAATCAGCCCCAGCATTTT	CASRQGGRYSNQPQHF
.	.	TRBV6-5	TRBJ1-2	TGTGCCAGCAGTACCCCGGGAGGGAACTATGGCTACACCTTC	CASSTPGGNYGYTF
.	TRBD1	TRBV6-5	TRBJ1-3	TGTGCCAGCAGTTACTCGGGCAGGGGGCTTGGAAACACCATATATTTT	CASSYSGRGLGNTIYF
.	.	TRBV2	TRBJ1-2	TGTGCCAGCAGTGAAGCGCCGGGGTTCGGCTATGGCTACACCTTC	CASSEAPGFGYGYTF
.	.	TRBV18	TRBJ1-4	TGTGCCAGCTCCCCAAGAGGGGGGGATGAAAAACTGTTTTTT	CASSPRGGDEKLFF
.	.	TRBV21-1	TRBJ2-3	TGTGCCAGCAGCAAAGAGGGGGCGACTAGCGGGAGGGCCATAGATACGCAGTATTTT	CASSKEGATSGRAIDTQYF
.	.	TRBV10-3	TRBJ2-1	TGTGCCATCAGTTGGGCCAATGAGCAGTTCTTC	CAISWANEQFF
few	TRBD1	TRBV10-2	TRBJ1-1	TGCGCCAGCAGTGAGAGGGACAGGGGACTGAACTTT	CASSERDRGLNF
few	TRBD1	TRBV11-2	TRBJ2-5	TGTGCCAGCAGCCCAGACAGGGAAGCCATACCAAGAGAGACCCAGTACTTC	CASSPDREAIPRETQYF
few	TRBD1	TRBV6-4	TRBJ1-6	TGTGCCAGCAGTGGAATGACAGGGGTTGGTAATTCACCCCTCCACTTT	CASSGMTGVGNSPLHF
.	.	TRBV27	TRBJ1-5	TGTGCCAGCAGTTTGTGGACGGGGGACCAGCCCCAGCATTTT	CASSLWTGDQPQHF
few	.	TRBV5-1	TRBJ1-2	TGCGCCAGCAGCTTGTCCCCATGGGCCTTCTACACCTTC	CASSLSPWAFYTF
.	.	TRBV6-1	TRBJ1-4	TGTGCCAGCAGTGAAAACCAGCTTAGGGGGGAAAAACTGTTTTTT	CASSENQLRGEKLFF
few	.	TRBV5-6	TRBJ2-3	TGTGCCAGCAGCTTGCGTCGGGGGGCCATGAGCACAGATACGCAGTATTTT	CASSLRRGAMSTDTQYF
once	TRBD2	TRBV2	TRBJ2-3	TGTACCAGCAATAGCGGGAGTTGGACAGATACGCAGTATTTT	CTSNSGSWTDTQYF
.	.	TRBV20-1	TRBJ1-6	TGCAGTGCTAGTGAGCGCAACTCCTATAATTCACCCCTCCACTTT	CSASERNSYNSPLHF
.	.	TRBV5-4	TRBJ2-2	TGTGCCAGCAAAGGGGAGCGGGCATCGGACACCGGGGAGCTGTTTTTT	CASKGERASDTGELFF
.	TRBD2	TRBV6-2/TRBV6-3	TRBJ2-1	TGTGCCAGCAGCCTACTAGCGGGGAGGGGTGTTGACAATGAGCAGTTCTTC	CASSLLAGRGVDNEQFF
.	.	TRBV3-1/TRBV3-2	TRBJ1-3	TGTGCCAGCAGCCAAGAAGGAGGTACACCTGGAAACACCATATATTTT	CASSQEGGTPGNTIYF
.	TRBD1	TRBV28	TRBJ1-5	TGTGCCAGCAGTCCCGACAGGGGGCCCCAGCCCCAGCATTTT	CASSPDRGPQPQHF
.	TRBD2	TRBV4-1	TRBJ2-5	TGCGCCCGCAGCCAAGATCCGGCGGGGGGGGGCCTGGGGACCCAGTACTTC	CARSQDPAGGGLGTQYF
.	.	TRBV5-1	TRBJ1-1	TGCGCCAGCAGCTTATTTTCAGGGAACACTGAAGCTTTCTTT	CASSLFSGNTEAFF
once	.	TRBV3-1/TRBV3-2	TRBJ2-5	TGTGCCAGCAGCCAAAGGGGCGAAGAGACCCAGTACTTC	CASSQRGEETQYF
.	.	TRBV28	TRBJ2-2	TGTGCCAGCAGCTTCCCCCCGGTTGCCGGGGAGCTGTTTTTT	CASSFPPVAGELFF
.	.	TRBV7-9	TRBJ1-1	TGTGCCAGCAGCGACTGGACTGAAGCTTTCTTT	CASSDWTEAFF
.	TRBD1	TRBV6-5	TRBJ1-6	TGTGCCAGCAGCCGGACAGGGGGTCGTGATTCACCCCTCCACTTT	CASSRTGGRDSPLHF
.	TRBD1	TRBV5-1	TRBJ2-1	TGCGCCAGCAAAACGGGGACAGGGAGCTACAATGAGCAGTTCTTC	CASKTGTGSYNEQFF
.	.	TRBV28	TRBJ1-2	TGTGCCAGCAGCACAGGGAACTATGGCTACACCTTC	CASSTGNYGYTF
.	.	TRBV5-8	TRBJ2-1	TGTGCCAGCAGCTTCCGGGGATCCACCTACAATGAGCAGTTCTTC	CASSFRGSTYNEQFF
.	TRBD1	TRBV6-5	TRBJ1-5	TGTGCCAGCAGTTCACTAGACAGGGGGCTCAGTCAGCCCCAGCATTTT	CASSSLDRGLSQPQHF
.	TRBD2	TRBV7-9	TRBJ2-3	TGTGCCAGCAGCTCAGGATTTAGCGGGGGGGATACGCAGTATTTT	CASSSGFSGGDTQYF
.	TRBD1	TRBV9	TRBJ2-4	TGTGCCAGCAGCCTGACAGGGGCTGCGACCAAAAACATTCAGTACTTC	CASSLTGAATKNIQYF
.	.	TRBV18	TRBJ1-1	TGTGCCAGCTCACCACATCCAGACACGAACACTGAAGCTTTCTTT	CASSPHPDTNTEAFF
.	TRBD2	TRBV4-1	TRBJ2-3	TGCGCCAGCAGCTCCTACCTACTAGCGGGAGTTACAGATACGCAGTATTTT	CASSSYLLAGVTDTQYF
few	.	TRBV2	TRBJ1-1	TGTGCCAGCAGGGACAGCATGAACACTGAAGCTTTCTTT	CASRDSMNTEAFF
.	.	TRBV28	TRBJ2-2	TGTGCCAGCAGTTTATATCCGGGGTGGGGCACCGGGGAGCTGTTTTTT	CASSLYPGWGTGELFF
.	TRBD1	TRBV19	TRBJ1-2	TGTGCCAGTAGTGGGTCAGGGGGACGTCGGTATCGCTACACCTTC	CASSGSGGRRYRYTF